Following are 2 T cell receptor beta chains from one sample sequenced in a study of early T cells in non-severe SARS-CoV-2 infection. TCRdb reanalysed the 5' RACE reads using MiXCR and keeps one entry per CDR3 protein. Of tens of thousands of distinct CDR3 sequences detected, 4.5% to 6.5% appear once; the ten largest clones hold 5% to 7.5%. Sequencing was done on a sample of whole blood. The source of these receptors is an adult who was a healthcare worker with PCR-confirmed SARS-CoV-2 infection or an uninfected control (not recorded which).

This clonotype was detected ten times or more. The chain combines TRBV7-9 with TRBJ2-7, with 9 positions matching TRBD1. V shed 0 bases and J 6 bases; nucleotides not matched to a gene: 6. The germline gives CDR1 SEHNR, CDR2 FQNEAQ (reference sequence). The CDR3 spans 15 residues. The CDR3 loop is CASSLAGTGTLEQYF. The CDR3 bases are TGTGCCAGCAGCTTAGCCGGGACAGGGACTCTCGAGCAGTACTTC.

This clonotype was seen only a few times. This chain joins TRBV29-1 and TRBJ2-7; possible D gene TRBD1, 6 bases. The V gene's germline CDR1 is SQVTM and CDR2 ANQGSEA. The V end lost 7 bases, the J end lost 3 bases, and 13 bases lay between the germline ends. The CDR3 consists of 12 residues. CDR3 sequence (DNA): TGCAGCGCCCGACAGGCAGACTACGAGCAGTACTTC. The encoded protein is CSARQADYEQYF.